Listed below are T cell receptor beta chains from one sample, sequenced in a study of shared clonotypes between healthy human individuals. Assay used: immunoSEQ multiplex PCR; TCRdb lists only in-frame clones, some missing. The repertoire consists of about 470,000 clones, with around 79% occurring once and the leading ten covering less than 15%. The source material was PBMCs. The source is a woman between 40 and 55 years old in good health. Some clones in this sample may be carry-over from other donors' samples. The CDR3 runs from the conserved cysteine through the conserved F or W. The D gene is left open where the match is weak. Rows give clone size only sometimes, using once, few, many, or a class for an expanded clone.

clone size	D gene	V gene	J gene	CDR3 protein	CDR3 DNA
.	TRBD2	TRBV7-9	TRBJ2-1	CASSLAGGGRVYEQFF	TGTGCCAGCAGCTTAGCCGGTGGCGGGAGGGTCTATGAGCAGTTCTTC
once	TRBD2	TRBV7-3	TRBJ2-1	CASSYGPSGYNEQFF	TGTGCCAGCAGCTACGGGCCTAGCGGATACAATGAGCAGTTCTTC
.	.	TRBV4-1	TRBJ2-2	CASRRGNTGELFF	TGCGCCAGCAGGAGGGGGAACACCGGGGAGCTGTTTTTT
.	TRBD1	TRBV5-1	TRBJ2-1	CASRRDRGAFEQFF	TGCGCCAGCAGACGGGACAGGGGAGCATTTGAGCAGTTCTTC
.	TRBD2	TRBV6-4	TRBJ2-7	CASSDSEAGATVEYEQYF	TGTGCCAGCAGTGACTCGGAAGCGGGAGCCACGGTGGAGTACGAGCAGTACTTC
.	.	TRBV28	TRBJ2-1	CASMGSPTYNEQFF	TGTGCCAGCATGGGGAGCCCCACCTACAATGAGCAGTTCTTC
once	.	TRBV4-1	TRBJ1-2	CASSQDLSYGYTF	TGCGCCAGCAGCCAAGATTTGAGCTATGGCTACACCTTC
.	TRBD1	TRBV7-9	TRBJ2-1	CASSLTGGYYNEQFF	TGTGCCAGCAGCTTAACAGGGGGTTACTACAATGAGCAGTTCTTC
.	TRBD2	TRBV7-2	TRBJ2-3	CASSSGLAGTDTQYF	TGTGCCAGCAGCTCGGGACTAGCGGGCACAGATACGCAGTATTTT
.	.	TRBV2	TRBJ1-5	CASSEWQQLSNQPQHF	TGTGCCAGCAGTGAATGGCAGCAACTTAGCAATCAGCCCCAGCATTTT
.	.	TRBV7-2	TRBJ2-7	CASSLVFGLLSYEQYF	TGTGCCAGCAGCTTAGTCTTCGGGCTCCTATCGTACGAGCAGTACTTC
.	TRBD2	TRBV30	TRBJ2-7	CAWSEGGLTYEQYF	TGTGCCTGGAGTGAGGGAGGGCTCACATACGAGCAGTACTTC
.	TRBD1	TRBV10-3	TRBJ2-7	CAISPSRTGESYEQYF	TGTGCCATCTCACCTTCAAGGACAGGGGAGTCCTACGAGCAGTACTTC
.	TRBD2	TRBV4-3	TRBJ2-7	CASSQGTSEHYEQYF	TGCGCCAGCAGCCAAGGGACTAGCGAGCACTACGAGCAGTACTTC
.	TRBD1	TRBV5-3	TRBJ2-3	CANRPGRGPDTQYF	TGTGCCAATAGGCCGGGCAGGGGGCCAGATACGCAGTATTTT
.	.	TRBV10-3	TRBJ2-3	CAISEGVSDTQYF	TGTGCCATCAGTGAAGGGGTTTCAGATACGCAGTATTTT
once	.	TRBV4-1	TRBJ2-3	CASSQGSRGASTDTQYF	TGCGCCAGCAGCCAAGGGTCGCGGGGCGCTAGCACAGATACGCAGTATTTT
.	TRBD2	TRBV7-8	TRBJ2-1	CASSQPTSGRVGNNEQFF	TGTGCCAGCAGCCAACCCACTAGCGGGAGGGTTGGGAACAATGAGCAGTTCTTC
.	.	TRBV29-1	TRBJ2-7	CSARNSITSYEQYF	TGCAGCGCCAGAAATAGTATTACCTCCTACGAGCAGTACTTC
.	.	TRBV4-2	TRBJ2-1	CASSPPAGEQFF	TGTGCCAGCAGCCCCCCGGCGGGGGAGCAGTTCTTC
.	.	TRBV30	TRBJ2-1	CAWRPRGGNEQFF	TGTGCCTGGAGGCCGCGAGGAGGCAATGAGCAGTTCTTC
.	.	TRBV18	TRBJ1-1	CASSPSNRLVFF	TGTGCCAGCTCACCCTCGAACAGACTTGTTTTCTTT
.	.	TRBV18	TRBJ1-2	CASSPQGDGYTF	TGTGCCAGCTCCCCTCAAGGCGATGGCTACACCTTC
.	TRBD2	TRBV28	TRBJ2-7	CASSKLAGSYEQYF	TGTGCCAGCAGCAAACTAGCGGGTAGCTACGAGCAGTACTTC
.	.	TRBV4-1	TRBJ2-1	CASSQVPVLHEQFF	TGCGCCAGCAGCCAAGTTCCGGTTTTACATGAGCAGTTCTTC
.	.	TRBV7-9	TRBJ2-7	CASSRGPTYEQYF	TGTGCCAGCAGCCGTGGGCCGACCTACGAGCAGTACTTC
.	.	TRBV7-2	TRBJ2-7	CASSLDYLEQYF	TGTGCCAGCAGCCTGGACTATCTCGAGCAGTACTTC
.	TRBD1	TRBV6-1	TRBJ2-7	CASSGPGTGRSYEQYF	TGTGCCAGCAGTGGCCCTGGGACAGGGCGGTCCTACGAGCAGTACTTC
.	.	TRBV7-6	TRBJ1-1	CASSLGSGTNTEAFF	TGTGCCAGCAGCTTAGGAAGCGGGACGAACACTGAAGCTTTCTTT
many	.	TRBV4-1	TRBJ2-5	CASSQRIEETQYF	TGCGCCAGCAGCCAAAGAATAGAAGAGACCCAGTACTTC
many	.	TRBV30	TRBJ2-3	CAWKSRADTDTQYF	TGTGCCTGGAAGTCCCGAGCGGACACAGATACGCAGTATTTT
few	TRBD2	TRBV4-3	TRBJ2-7	CASSQATSGSYEQYF	TGCGCCAGCAGCCAAGCAACTAGCGGGAGTTACGAGCAGTACTTC
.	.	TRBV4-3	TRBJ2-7	CASSQEGGPDEQYF	TGCGCCAGCAGCCAAGAAGGCGGACCTGACGAGCAGTACTTC
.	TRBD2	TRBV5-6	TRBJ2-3	CASSPLAGGTDTQYF	TGTGCCAGCAGCCCCCTAGCGGGGGGCACAGATACGCAGTATTTT
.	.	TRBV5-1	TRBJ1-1	CASSRDGNTEAFF	TGCGCCAGCAGCCGGGACGGGAACACTGAAGCTTTCTTT
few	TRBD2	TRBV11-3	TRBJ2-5	CASSLAFGAGETQYF	TGTGCCAGCAGCTTGGCTTTCGGAGCGGGGGAGACCCAGTACTTC
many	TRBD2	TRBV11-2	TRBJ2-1	CASSLDRASGNEQFF	TGTGCCAGCAGCTTAGATCGGGCTAGCGGCAATGAGCAGTTCTTC
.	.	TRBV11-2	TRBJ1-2	CASSLNSRGLQGYTF	TGTGCCAGCAGCTTAAATAGCAGGGGCCTTCAGGGCTACACCTTC
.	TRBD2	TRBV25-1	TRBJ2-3	CASSETGGETDTQYF	TGTGCCAGCAGTGAAACTGGGGGGGAGACAGATACGCAGTATTTT
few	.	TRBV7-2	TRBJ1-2	CASSLQGYGYTF	TGTGCCAGCAGCTTACAGGGCTATGGCTACACCTTC
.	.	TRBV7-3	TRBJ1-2	CASSLRGEDGYTF	TGTGCCAGCAGCTTAAGGGGGGAAGATGGCTACACCTTC
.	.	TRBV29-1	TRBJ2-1	CSVGSPGRGQFF	TGCAGCGTTGGGTCTCCCGGACGGGGCCAGTTCTTC
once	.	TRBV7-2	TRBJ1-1	CASSPLARGATEAFF	TGTGCCAGCAGCCCCCTCGCTCGCGGGGCAACTGAAGCTTTCTTT
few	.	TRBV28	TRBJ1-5	CASSLGQGNQPQHF	TGTGCCAGCAGTTTAGGCCAGGGCAATCAGCCCCAGCATTTT
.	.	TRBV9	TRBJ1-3	CASSSPASGNTIYF	TGTGCCAGCAGCTCACCAGCCTCTGGAAACACCATATATTTT
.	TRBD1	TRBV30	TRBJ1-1	CAFRQGFTEAFF	TGTGCCTTCCGACAGGGATTCACTGAAGCTTTCTTT
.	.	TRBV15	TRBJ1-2	CATSRDRGYDYTF	TGTGCCACCAGCAGAGACAGGGGCTATGACTACACCTTC
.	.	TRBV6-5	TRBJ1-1	CASSRQTWGTEAFF	TGTGCCAGCAGTCGACAGACGTGGGGCACTGAAGCTTTCTTT
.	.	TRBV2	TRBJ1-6	CASTLTIRNSPLHF	TGTGCCAGCACCCTGACAATAAGAAATTCACCCCTCCACTTT